The 8 T cell receptor beta chains below were found in one sample sequenced in a study of PD-L1 blockade in urothelial cancer. Using immunoSEQ multiplex PCR, the repertoire was profiled, and TCRdb retains in-frame clones only, with some absent. Of about 29,000 clones listed, around 87% are singletons. This material consisted of PBMCs, taken around atezolizumab (anti-PD-L1) treatment. These receptors were obtained from a man between 50 and 59 years old with urothelial cancer.

The V gene is TRBV29-1, the J gene TRBJ1-2; no clear D. The V and J ends lost 7 bases and 1 base respectively, with 10 bases between them. CDR1 is SQVTM, CDR2 ANQGSEA, per germline. CDR3 length: 12 residues. CDR3 loop: CSAVHLNYGYTF. Written as DNA, the CDR3 is TGCAGCGCGGTGCATCTTAACTATGGCTACACCTTC.

The chain employs TRBV30 and TRBJ2-3; perhaps TRBD1 as D (5 bases). There are 12 residues in the CDR3. V dropped 1 base and J dropped 7 bases, with 9 bases sitting between them. CDR1 and CDR2 (germline): GTSNPN, SVGIG (reference sequence). The CDR3 spells CAWSEDTYTQYF. In DNA, the CDR3 is TGTGCCTGGAGTGAGGACACTTATACGCAGTATTTT.

V is TRBV6-5 and J is TRBJ1-1, with unresolved D. CDR3 length equals 14 residues. The germline V and J ends were trimmed by 7 bases and 1 base, with 13 bases remaining between them. Germline V gene data show CDR1 as MNHEY and CDR2 as SVGAGI. The CDR3 spells CASTPPGRNTEAFF. The CDR3 bases are TGTGCCAGCACTCCCCCTGGCAGGAACACTGAAGCTTTCTTT.

The chain links TRBV6-5 to TRBJ1-6; D possibly corresponds to TRBD1 (5 bases). V was cut by 3 bases and J by 8 bases, with 17 bases left in between. Germline loops: CDR1 MNHEY, CDR2 SVGAGI. This CDR3 is 16 amino acids long. The CDR3 loop reads CASSYFGGVSDSPLHF. The CDR3 DNA follows: TGTGCCAGCAGTTATTTCGGGGGGGTCTCAGATTCACCCCTCCACTTT.

V and J are TRBV5-5 and TRBJ2-3; no definite D call. The CDR3 is made up of 15 amino acids. V was shortened by 0 bases and J by 0 bases, with 8 bases between the two germline ends. The germline gives CDR1 SGHKS, CDR2 YYEKEE (reference sequence). The CDR3 loop reads CASSLVGHSTDTQYF. The CDR3 DNA follows: TGTGCCAGCAGCTTGGTGGGCCACAGCACAGATACGCAGTATTTT.

This sequence joins TRBV2 and TRBJ1-2, with a possible D match to TRBD1 (5 bases). Germline CDR1 and CDR2: SNHLY and FYNNEI. This CDR3 has 13 amino acids. Trimming removed 8 bases from V and 1 base from J, with 11 bases in between. Written as DNA, the CDR3 is TGTGCCAGCTCGGGACTGATTAACTATGGCTACACCTTC. Protein product: CASSGLINYGYTF.

This chain links TRBV7-6 with TRBJ2-3; TRBD1 matches at 7 bases. Unmatched junction bases numbered 1, after V lost 1 base and J lost 6 bases. Per germline, CDR1 SGHVS and CDR2 FNYEAQ. This CDR3 has 13 amino acids. CDR3 in DNA: TGTGCCAGCAGCTTAGAGGGGGCGGATACGCAGTATTTT. Residues: CASSLEGADTQYF.

The V call is TRBV2, the J call TRBJ2-5; a possible D gene is TRBD1 (6 bases). This CDR3 spans 14 amino acids. V was cut by 5 bases and J by 4 bases, with 14 bases left in between. Germline-derived CDR1 and CDR2 are SNHLY and FYNNEI. CDR3 DNA sequence: TGTGCCAGCAGTTGGGACATTATCATAGAGACCCAGTACTTC. This gives the protein CASSWDIIIETQYF. Together with reference TRBV2 and TRBJ2-5, the CDR3 gives the full variable domain: EPEVTQTPSHQVTQMGQEVILRCVPISNHLYFYWYRQILGQKVEFLVSFYNNEISEKSEIFDDQFSVERPDGSNFTLKIRSTKLEDSAMYFCASSWDIIIETQYFGPGTRLLVL.